This passage covers 27 T cell receptor beta chains from one sample sequenced in a study of monozygotic twins with inflammatory bowel disease. No DNA is given; TCRdb re-called the 5' RACE reads and lists each CDR3 protein once. The table lists about 380,000 distinct CDR3 sequences, with 2% to 3% in the top ten. The sequenced sample was blood. The receptors stem from a human donor with ulcerative colitis or Crohn's disease, or a healthy co-twin of an affected twin (not recorded which).

V is TRBV24-1 and J is TRBJ2-7. The CDR3 has 14 residues. CDR1 and CDR2 from the germline V gene are KGHDR and SFDVKD. The CDR3: CATSDPTDSYEQYF.

This chain joins TRBV25-1 and TRBJ1-4. Germline CDR1 MGHDK, CDR2 SYGVNS. The CDR3 has 12 residues. CDR3 region: CASSNAGEKLFF.

The chain combines TRBV20-1 with TRBJ2-7; TCRdb calls TRBD2, which cannot be checked without DNA. Germline assignment: CDR1 DFQATT and CDR2 SNEGSKA (reference sequence). The CDR3 spans 13 residues. This CDR3 reads CSASSGGSYEQYF.

The CDR3 spells CASSLTQGSYNSPLHF. The chain links TRBV5-1 to TRBJ1-6; TCRdb's assignment of TRBD1 cannot be checked, as there is no DNA. The germline V gene encodes CDR1 SGHRS and CDR2 YFSETQ. The CDR3 loop spans 16 amino acids.

The rearrangement links TRBV12-5 to TRBJ2-5; the TRBD1 assignment by TCRdb is unverifiable without DNA. Germline V lookup: CDR1 LGHNT, CDR2 FRNRAP. The CDR3 runs to 15 residues. CDR3 amino acids: CASALGQAGPETQYF.

The J gene is TRBJ2-3, the V gene TRBV27; the D call of TRBD2 rests on TCRdb alone, since no DNA is present to check it. This CDR3 region has 15 residues. Germline values: CDR1 MNHEY, CDR2 SMNVEV (reference sequence). The CDR3 loop reads CASNEVAGGPDTQYF.

V is TRBV7-2 and J is TRBJ2-3; with no DNA, the TCRdb D assignment of TRBD2 cannot be verified. This CDR3 is built from 16 residues. CDR1 is SGHTA and CDR2 is FQGNSA in the germline V gene. The chain's CDR3 is CASSSARAAPGDTQYF.

The V call is TRBV12-5, the J call TRBJ2-1; the TCRdb call, TRBD1, lacks DNA for checking. The germline V gene has CDR1 LGHNT and CDR2 FRNRAP. There are 15 residues in the CDR3. The CDR3 protein is CASGQGHSSYNEQFF.

The V gene is TRBV5-6, the J gene TRBJ2-5; TCRdb's D call of TRBD1 is untestable without DNA. The germline CDR1 and CDR2 sequences are SGHDT and YYEEEE. This CDR3 has 17 amino acids. The CDR3 here is CASTQAGQGVPSETQYF.

The chain uses TRBV5-5 and TRBJ1-5; absent DNA, TCRdb's TRBD1 call cannot be checked. The CDR3 covers 15 residues. Germline V gene sequence: CDR1 SGHKS, CDR2 YYEKEE (reference sequence). CDR3 protein: CASSLEDSPDSSQHF.

V usage is TRBV7-9 and J usage is TRBJ2-7. The CDR3 has 13 amino acids. Looked up from germline, CDR1 is SEHNR and CDR2 is FQNEAQ (reference sequence). CDR3 residues: CASSSQVSYEQYF.

CDR3 region: CASSYNFGILNQPQHF. The chain employs TRBV6-2 or TRBV6-3 and TRBJ1-5; TCRdb's D gene call, TRBD1, goes unchecked for lack of DNA. The CDR3 length is 16 residues. Looked up from germline, CDR1 is MNHEY and CDR2 is SVGEGT.

V is TRBV29-1 and J is TRBJ2-7; TCRdb designates TRBD1, a call that cannot be tested without DNA. Germline CDR1 is SQVTM and CDR2 is ANQGSEA. The CDR3 length is 11 residues. CDR3 protein: CSVRGPGEQYF.

The rearrangement joins TRBV2 to TRBJ1-3. The V gene's germline CDR1 is SNHLY and CDR2 FYNNEI. CDR3 size: 12 residues. The CDR3 here is CASSASGNTIYF.

The chain joins TRBV5-1 to TRBJ2-5; the D call from TCRdb, TRBD1, cannot be confirmed without DNA. Germline V gene sequence: CDR1 SGHRS, CDR2 YFSETQ. This CDR3 contains 14 residues. Here the CDR3 reads CASTGAPPQETQYF.

The chain couples TRBV9 to TRBJ1-1. The CDR3 length is 13 residues. Germline V gene lookup returns CDR1 SGDLS and CDR2 YYNGEE. Here the CDR3 reads CASSVAGGAEAFF.

This chain links TRBV19 with TRBJ2-1; TCRdb's D gene call, TRBD1, goes unchecked for lack of DNA. CDR1 is LNHDA, CDR2 SQIVND, per germline (reference sequence). The CDR3 extends over 17 amino acids. CDR3 amino acids: CASRDRGRVGSYNEQFF. Variable domain in full (rest from reference TRBV19 and TRBJ2-1): DGGITQSPKYLFRKEGQNVTLSCEQNLNHDAMYWYRQDPGQGLRLIYYSQIVNDFQKGDIAEGYSVSREKKESFPLTVTSAQKNPTAFYLCASRDRGRVGSYNEQFFGPGTRLTVL.

The genes are TRBV18 and TRBJ2-1; the TRBD1 assignment by TCRdb is unverifiable without DNA. This CDR3 has 15 amino acids. Germline lookup yields CDR1 KGHSH and CDR2 LQKENI. CDR3 in amino acids: CASSPRVTGRNEQFF.

The CDR3 loop is CASAQGGSTEAFF. The J gene is TRBJ1-1, the V gene TRBV5-1; TCRdb selects TRBD1, and the lack of DNA leaves this call unchecked. CDR1 is SGHRS, CDR2 YFSETQ, per germline. The CDR3 runs 13 residues. Based on the CDR3 plus reference TRBV5-1 and TRBJ1-1, the full variable domain is KAGVTQTPRYLIKTRGQQVTLSCSPISGHRSVSWYQQTPGQGLQFLFEYFSETQRNKGNFPGRFSGRQFSNSRSEMNVSTLELGDSALYLCASAQGGSTEAFFGQGTRLTVV.

This chain connects TRBV24-1 to TRBJ2-1; the TRBD1 assignment by TCRdb is unverifiable without DNA. The CDR3 totals 18 residues. Germline V lookup: CDR1 KGHDR, CDR2 SFDVKD. The CDR3 sequence: CATSDPTTGGSSYNEQFF.

The V call is TRBV4-3, the J call TRBJ1-6; the D call of TRBD1 rests on TCRdb alone, since no DNA is present to check it. Germline CDR1 and CDR2: LGHNA and YSLEER. This CDR3 region has 15 residues. The CDR3: CASSQSGLLNSPLHF.

This chain's CDR3 is CASSWRVAMSSYNEQFF. The gene calls are TRBV12-3 or TRBV12-4 and TRBJ2-1; absent DNA, TCRdb's TRBD2 call cannot be checked. The CDR3 has 17 residues.

The chain links TRBV27 to TRBJ1-4; the TCRdb D gene call, TRBD1, has no DNA to confirm it. The germline CDR1 and CDR2 sequences are MNHEY and SMNVEV (reference sequence). The CDR3 totals 13 residues. The CDR3 sequence: CATRRPGNEKLFF.

The genes are TRBV25-1 and TRBJ1-1. CDR1 is MGHDK, CDR2 SYGVNS, per germline. CDR3 size: 14 residues. This CDR3 reads CASSESLEDTEAFF.

This sequence joins TRBV5-1 and TRBJ2-3; TCRdb indicates TRBD1, and absent DNA this call remains unverified. Germline CDR1 is SGHRS and CDR2 is YFSETQ. The CDR3 length is 17 residues. This chain's CDR3 is CASSSQRLGGGTDTQYF.

The chain has TRBV25-1 and TRBJ2-3; TCRdb outputs TRBD2, but without DNA this stays unchecked. Germline CDR1 MGHDK, CDR2 SYGVNS. The CDR3 is made up of 15 amino acids. The CDR3 sequence: CASSELARSTDTQYF.

V gene TRBV12-3 or TRBV12-4 combines with J gene TRBJ2-5; with no DNA, the TCRdb D assignment of TRBD2 cannot be verified. This CDR3 region has 15 residues. The CDR3 is CASSRTSGGTETQYF.